The clone carrying this T cell receptor (beta chain) showed up just a few times. TCRdb analysed the 5' RACE reads with MiXCR anew, one entry per CDR3 protein. The top ten hold around 0.9% of the sample, which has roughly 540,000 distinct CDR3 sequences, under 25% seen once. This record belongs to a study of identical twins. Germline values: CDR1 SGDLS, CDR2 YYNGEE. The CDR3 runs to 13 residues. Trimming took 1 base from V and 2 from J, leaving 5 bases between them. This sample also belongs to another study, concerning T cells expressing NK-cell markers.

This chain uses TRBV9 with TRBJ2-3; D unresolved. The sequence came from a young woman in good health. Sequenced: CD4+ T cells sorted from blood. The CDR3: CASSVNPTDTQYF. The DNA for the CDR3 is TGTGCCAGCAGCGTAAACCCCACAGATACGCAGTATTTT.